A single sample gave rise to the 29 T cell receptor beta chains below, sequenced in a study of T cell responses to AZD1222 COVID-19 vaccine. Produced via immunoSEQ multiplex PCR; TCRdb's table is partial and in-frame only. The sample lists 100,000 or so clones; just over 90% were seen once. Sequenced here: peripheral blood, sampled 28 days after the second AZD1222 dose. These receptors were collected from an adult who received the AZD1222 COVID-19 vaccine.

The genes are TRBV7-3 and TRBJ1-1, with D uncertain. CDR3 length: 15 amino acids. Trimming removed 3 bases at V and 1 base at J, with 12 bases between. CDR1 and CDR2 from the germline V gene are SGHTA and FQGTGA. CDR3 region: CASSLGGMANTEAFF. The CDR3 nucleotides read TGTGCCAGCAGCTTGGGAGGGATGGCGAACACTGAAGCTTTCTTT.

The chain uses TRBV19 and TRBJ1-4; TRBD1 might be the D (6 bases). Germline V gene lookup returns CDR1 LNHDA and CDR2 SQIVND (reference sequence). The CDR3 has 15 residues. V was pared by 3 bases and J by 7 bases, with 15 bases between. The CDR3 DNA is TGTGCCAGTAGTATTGGCCGGGGGGCGGGTGAAAAACTGTTTTTT. It yields the protein CASSIGRGAGEKLFF.

This clone was observed a single time. The rearrangement uses TRBV28 and TRBJ1-2; the match to TRBD1 covers 7 bases. With 5 bases clipped from V and 3 bases from J, the junction kept 9 bases outside the gene matches. The germline V gene encodes CDR1 MDHEN and CDR2 SYDVKM. This CDR3 is 15 amino acids long. CDR3 nucleotide sequence: TGTGCCAGCAGTCCGGGAGGGGGCGAAGACTATGGCTACACCTTC. It encodes CASSPGGGEDYGYTF.

The chain couples TRBV29-1 to TRBJ1-2; D gene ambiguous. The V gene's germline CDR1 is SQVTM and CDR2 ANQGSEA. The length of the CDR3 is 13 residues. Trimming left V 6 bases short and J 0 bases short, with 11 bases between. Here the CDR3 DNA reads TGCAGCGTATGGGGAGTTTCTAACTATGGCTACACCTTC. Its protein is CSVWGVSNYGYTF.

The chain has TRBV30 and TRBJ1-3, with D possibly being TRBD1 (5 bases). The length of the CDR3 is 15 residues. V shed 2 bases and J shed 0 bases, with 11 bases lying between them. Per the germline V gene, CDR1 is GTSNPN and CDR2 is SVGIG (reference sequence). The CDR3 loop reads CAWSLGRSSGNTIYF. CDR3 nucleotides: TGTGCCTGGAGTTTGGGGCGGTCCTCTGGAAACACCATATATTTT.

V usage is TRBV6-5 and J usage is TRBJ1-4; unclear D gene. Germline V lookup: CDR1 MNHEY, CDR2 SVGAGI. The CDR3 has 13 amino acids. V lost 0 bases, J lost 8 bases, and 7 bases lay in between. Here the CDR3 DNA reads TGTGCCAGCAGTTACTCAGGGCAGGAAAAACTGTTTTTT. Translated: CASSYSGQEKLFF.

The J gene is TRBJ1-4, the V gene TRBV4-1; perhaps TRBD1 as D (5 bases). Germline values: CDR1 MGHRA, CDR2 YSYEKL. The CDR3 runs to 17 residues. With 3 bases removed from V and 1 base from J, the gap between germline ends came to 15 bases. The CDR3 nucleotides are TGCGCCAGCAGCCACTCCTTCCTTACAGGAACTAATGAAAAACTGTTTTTT. Translating it yields CASSHSFLTGTNEKLFF.

This rearrangement joins TRBV12-5 to TRBJ1-2; the D gene is possibly TRBD1 (6 bases). V was clipped by 0 bases and J by 2 bases, with 16 bases between them. The CDR3 totals 17 residues. CDR1 LGHNT and CDR2 FRNRAP come from the germline V gene. The CDR3: CASGLVPGGRGNYGYTF. The DNA of the CDR3 is TGTGCTAGTGGTTTGGTTCCTGGGGGCAGGGGAAACTATGGCTACACCTTC.

This chain joins TRBV18 and TRBJ1-5; 8 bases fit TRBD1. The CDR3 is made up of 14 amino acids. The J segment lost 6 bases and the V segment lost 3 bases, leaving 4 bases of the junction unmatched. Germline lookup yields CDR1 KGHSH and CDR2 LQKENI. DNA for the CDR3: TGTGCCAGCTCACCTGGACAGGGAGGTCAGCCCCAGCATTTT. Encoded protein: CASSPGQGGQPQHF.

J is TRBJ1-2 and V is TRBV29-1; tentatively, D is TRBD1 (6 bases). The CDR3 extends over 12 amino acids. Germline CDR1 SQVTM, CDR2 ANQGSEA. Trimming removed 7 bases at V and 4 bases at J, with 13 bases between. The CDR3 bases are TGCAGCGCCCCGCGGGGGGCCTATGGCTACACCTTC. Translating gives CSAPRGAYGYTF.

The count of this clone is one. V and J are TRBV15 and TRBJ1-2; the match to TRBD1 covers 9 bases. In germline, CDR1 is LNHNV, CDR2 YYDKDF (reference sequence). The ends lost 0 bases at V and 6 bases at J; junction bases unmatched: 5. CDR3 length: 15 residues. CDR3 DNA sequence: TGTGCCACCAGCAGAGAGGGGACAGGGCTCGATGGCTACACCTTC. Translation: CATSREGTGLDGYTF. The variable domain in full, completed from reference TRBV15 and TRBJ1-2, reads DAMVIQNPRYQVTQFGKPVTLSCSQTLNHNVMYWYQQKSSQAPKLLFHYYDKDFNNEADTPDNFQSRRPNTSFCFLDIRSPGLGDTAMYLCATSREGTGLDGYTFGSGTRLTVV.

The chain carries TRBV9 and TRBJ2-1; 10 bases match TRBD2. This CDR3 region has 20 residues. V was pared by 4 bases and J by 6 bases, with 22 bases of the junction left unmatched. Germline loops: CDR1 SGDLS, CDR2 YYNGEE. The CDR3 region has the DNA TGTGCCAGCAGCTCCAGGGGGAGGACTAGCGGTACAAGGGGAGGCAATGAGCAGTTCTTC. Protein product: CASSSRGRTSGTRGGNEQFF. The complete variable domain, with remaining parts taken from reference TRBV9 and TRBJ2-1, reads DSGVTQTPKHLITATGQRVTLRCSPRSGDLSVYWYQQSLDQGLQFLIQYYNGEERAKGNILERFSAQQFPDLHSELNLSSLELGDSALYFCASSSRGRTSGTRGGNEQFFGPGTRLTVL.

The gene calls are TRBV7-2 and TRBJ2-3; D gene uncertain. Trimming pared 1 base from V and 2 bases from J, leaving 1 base between. This CDR3 has 12 residues. Germline lookup yields CDR1 SGHTA and CDR2 FQGNSA. In nucleotides, the CDR3 is TGTGCCAGCAGCTTAGACACAGATACGCAGTATTTT. This gives the protein CASSLDTDTQYF.

The J gene is TRBJ2-1, the V gene TRBV6-5, with 10 bases aligning to TRBD1. The V gene end was trimmed by 5 bases and the J gene end by 6 bases; junction bases not matched to a gene: 7. There are 15 residues in the CDR3. Germline CDR1 reads MNHEY; CDR2 reads SVGAGI. CDR3 loop: CASSPLGDRGNEQFF. The CDR3 region has the DNA TGTGCCAGCAGTCCCCTGGGGGACAGGGGCAATGAGCAGTTCTTC.

The chain joins TRBV10-2 to TRBJ2-5; 7 bases are a match to TRBD2. This CDR3 contains 14 residues. The V gene end was trimmed by 3 bases and the J gene end by 6 bases; junction bases not matched to a gene: 7. Per germline, CDR1 WSHSY and CDR2 SAAADI. In DNA form, the CDR3 reads TGCGCCAGCAGTGACGTGGCGGGGGTTAAGACCCAGTACTTC. This sequence encodes CASSDVAGVKTQYF.

The J gene is TRBJ1-2, the V gene TRBV7-9; D remains unclear. This CDR3 spans 13 amino acids. CDR1 and CDR2 from the germline V gene are SEHNR and FQNEAQ (reference sequence). V lost 0 bases to trimming and J lost 4 bases, with 6 bases between them. The CDR3 nucleotides are TGTGCCAGCAGCTTAGCCATCGGCTATGGCTACACCTTC. It is translated as CASSLAIGYGYTF.

The V and J genes are TRBV5-5 and TRBJ1-2, with 8 nucleotides matching TRBD1. V lost 0 bases and J lost 5; bases outside the gene matches: 9. The CDR3 is made up of 16 amino acids. The V gene's germline CDR1 is SGHKS and CDR2 YYEKEE (reference sequence). The CDR3 DNA reads TGTGCCAGCAGCTTGGGCGCAGGGGGCGCAAGTTATGGCTACACCTTC. Residues: CASSLGAGGASYGYTF.

The chain carries TRBV5-5 and TRBJ1-5; TRBD1 agrees at 9 bases. The ends lost 1 base at V and 4 bases at J; junction bases unmatched: 6. This CDR3 comprises 16 residues. Germline CDR1 and CDR2: SGHKS and YYEKEE (reference sequence). CDR3 residues: CASSLLGTGSNQPQHF. The CDR3 DNA reads TGTGCCAGCAGCTTGTTAGGGACAGGGTCGAATCAGCCCCAGCATTTT. Looking up the rest from reference TRBV5-5 and TRBJ1-5 gives the full variable domain: DAGVTQSPTHLIKTRGQQVTLRCSPISGHKSVSWYQQVLGQGPQFIFQYYEKEERGRGNFPDRFSARQFPNYSSELNVNALLLGDSALYLCASSLLGTGSNQPQHFGDGTRLSIL.

The chain joins TRBV5-1 to TRBJ1-2; TRBD1 aligns across 10 bases. The trim removed 1 base at V and 3 bases at J, leaving 6 bases unmatched. CDR3 length equals 16 residues. In germline, CDR1 is SGHRS, CDR2 YFSETQ. The CDR3 DNA reads as TGCGCCAGCAGCTTGAGAGGACAGGGGGTCGACTATGGCTACACCTTC. Its translation is CASSLRGQGVDYGYTF. The complete variable domain, with remaining parts taken from reference TRBV5-1 and TRBJ1-2, reads KAGVTQTPRYLIKTRGQQVTLSCSPISGHRSVSWYQQTPGQGLQFLFEYFSETQRNKGNFPGRFSGRQFSNSRSEMNVSTLELGDSALYLCASSLRGQGVDYGYTFGSGTRLTVV.

The V and J genes are TRBV28 and TRBJ1-5, with 11 bases that match TRBD1. Trimming took 6 bases from V and 6 from J; bases not matched to a gene: 4. This CDR3 has 14 amino acids. Germline lookup yields CDR1 MDHEN and CDR2 SYDVKM. The CDR3 DNA sequence: TGTGCCAGCAGGGGGGGACAGGGGGGTCAGCCCCAGCATTTT. It translates to CASRGGQGGQPQHF.

This chain uses TRBV25-1 with TRBJ2-6; no clear D. The germline V gene encodes CDR1 MGHDK and CDR2 SYGVNS. The CDR3 loop spans 13 amino acids. Trimming took off 5 bases at V and 3 bases at J, with 5 bases between the two ends. The CDR3 loop is CASSIGGANVLTF. The CDR3 DNA is TGTGCCAGCAGTATTGGTGGGGCCAACGTCCTGACTTTC.

This rearrangement joins TRBV18 to TRBJ2-5, with D unclear. This CDR3 has 9 residues. V gave up 5 bases and J gave up 5 bases, with 0 bases separating them. Per the germline V gene, CDR1 is KGHSH and CDR2 is LQKENI. CDR3 sequence (DNA): TGTGCCAGCTCAGAGACCCAGTACTTC. Translation gives CASSETQYF.

The genes are TRBV6-2 or TRBV6-3 and TRBJ1-6, with D maybe TRBD1 (5 bases). CDR1 is MNHEY and CDR2 is SVGEGT in the germline V gene. The V end was cut by 0 bases, the J end by 10 bases, with 13 bases between. The CDR3 is 15 residues long. CDR3 in amino acids: CASSYSTQGRSPLHF. As DNA, the CDR3 is TGTGCCAGCAGTTACTCGACCCAGGGTAGGTCACCCCTCCACTTT.

The V and J genes are TRBV6-6 and TRBJ2-1, with 8 positions matching TRBD2. Germline V gives CDR1 MNHNY, CDR2 SVGAGI (reference sequence). The CDR3 is 15 amino acids. Unmatched junction bases numbered 9, after V lost 5 bases and J lost 6 bases. The CDR3 sequence is CASSPQGTRSNEQFF. DNA for the CDR3: TGTGCCAGCAGTCCCCAAGGGACTAGGAGCAATGAGCAGTTCTTC.

The V gene is TRBV9, the J gene TRBJ1-5; D possibly corresponds to TRBD1 (6 bases). The V and J ends lost 0 bases and 3 bases respectively, with 10 bases between them. The CDR3 is made up of 15 amino acids. Germline V lookup: CDR1 SGDLS, CDR2 YYNGEE. The CDR3 DNA is TGTGCCAGCAGCGTAGAAGGGGGAGTCAATCAGCCCCAGCATTTT. This codes for CASSVEGGVNQPQHF.

This chain joins TRBV18 and TRBJ1-1; D gene unclear. This CDR3 is built from 15 residues. The germline V and J ends were trimmed by 2 bases and 1 base, with 11 bases remaining between them. The germline CDR1 and CDR2 sequences are KGHSH and LQKENI. CDR3 sequence: CASSPVWRGNTEAFF. CDR3 nucleotides: TGTGCCAGCTCACCAGTGTGGAGAGGGAACACTGAAGCTTTCTTT.

The chain recombines TRBV21-1 with TRBJ2-7; the listed D gene, TRBD2, was not tested against the DNA. TRBV21-1 is a listed pseudogene. CDR3 size: 14 residues. CDR3 nucleotides: TGTGCCAGCAGCAAAGGCGAAGCGTCCTACGAGCAGTACTTC. It yields the protein CASSKGEASYEQYF.

The chain combines TRBV29-1 with TRBJ1-2; no clear D gene. V was cut by 6 bases and J by 3 bases, with 11 bases left in between. CDR1 is SQVTM, CDR2 ANQGSEA, per germline. CDR3 length equals 12 residues. The CDR3: CSVRVVDYGYTF. DNA for the CDR3: TGCAGCGTCCGGGTGGTAGACTATGGCTACACCTTC.

This sequence joins TRBV5-1 and TRBJ2-1; either TRBD1 or TRBD2 may supply D (5 bases each). The CDR3 extends over 14 amino acids. Germline loops: CDR1 SGHRS, CDR2 YFSETQ. Trimming took off 4 bases at V and 7 bases at J, with 15 bases between the two ends. The CDR3 here is CASSQLGTRNEQFF. CDR3 DNA: TGCGCCAGCAGCCAACTAGGGACGCGGAATGAGCAGTTCTTC. Drawing the rest from reference TRBV5-1 and TRBJ2-1, the complete variable domain is KAGVTQTPRYLIKTRGQQVTLSCSPISGHRSVSWYQQTPGQGLQFLFEYFSETQRNKGNFPGRFSGRQFSNSRSEMNVSTLELGDSALYLCASSQLGTRNEQFFGPGTRLTVL.